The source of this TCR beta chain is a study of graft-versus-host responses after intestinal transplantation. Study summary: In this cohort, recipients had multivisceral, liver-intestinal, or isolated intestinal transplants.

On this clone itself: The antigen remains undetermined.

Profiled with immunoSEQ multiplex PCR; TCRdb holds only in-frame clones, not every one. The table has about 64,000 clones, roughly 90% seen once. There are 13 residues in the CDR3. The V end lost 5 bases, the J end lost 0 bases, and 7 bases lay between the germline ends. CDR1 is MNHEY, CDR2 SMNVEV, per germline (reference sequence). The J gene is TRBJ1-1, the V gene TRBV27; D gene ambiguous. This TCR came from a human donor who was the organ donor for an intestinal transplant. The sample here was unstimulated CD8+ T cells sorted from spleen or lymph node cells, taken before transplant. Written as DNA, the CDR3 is TGTGCCAGCAGTCCCGGGGTGAACACTGAAGCTTTCTTT. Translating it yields CASSPGVNTEAFF.